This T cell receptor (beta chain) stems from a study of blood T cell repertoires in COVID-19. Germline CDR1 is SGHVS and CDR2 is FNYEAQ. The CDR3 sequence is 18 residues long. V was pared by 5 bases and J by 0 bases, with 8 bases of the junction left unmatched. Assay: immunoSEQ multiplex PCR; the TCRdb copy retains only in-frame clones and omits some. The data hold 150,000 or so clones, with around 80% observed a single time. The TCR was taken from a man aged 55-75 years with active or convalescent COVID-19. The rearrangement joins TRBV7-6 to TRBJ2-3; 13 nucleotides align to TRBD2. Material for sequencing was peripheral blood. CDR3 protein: CASSLRTSGRLSTDTQYF. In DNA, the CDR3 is TGTGCCAGCAGCCTGAGGACTAGCGGGAGACTTAGCACAGATACGCAGTATTTT.